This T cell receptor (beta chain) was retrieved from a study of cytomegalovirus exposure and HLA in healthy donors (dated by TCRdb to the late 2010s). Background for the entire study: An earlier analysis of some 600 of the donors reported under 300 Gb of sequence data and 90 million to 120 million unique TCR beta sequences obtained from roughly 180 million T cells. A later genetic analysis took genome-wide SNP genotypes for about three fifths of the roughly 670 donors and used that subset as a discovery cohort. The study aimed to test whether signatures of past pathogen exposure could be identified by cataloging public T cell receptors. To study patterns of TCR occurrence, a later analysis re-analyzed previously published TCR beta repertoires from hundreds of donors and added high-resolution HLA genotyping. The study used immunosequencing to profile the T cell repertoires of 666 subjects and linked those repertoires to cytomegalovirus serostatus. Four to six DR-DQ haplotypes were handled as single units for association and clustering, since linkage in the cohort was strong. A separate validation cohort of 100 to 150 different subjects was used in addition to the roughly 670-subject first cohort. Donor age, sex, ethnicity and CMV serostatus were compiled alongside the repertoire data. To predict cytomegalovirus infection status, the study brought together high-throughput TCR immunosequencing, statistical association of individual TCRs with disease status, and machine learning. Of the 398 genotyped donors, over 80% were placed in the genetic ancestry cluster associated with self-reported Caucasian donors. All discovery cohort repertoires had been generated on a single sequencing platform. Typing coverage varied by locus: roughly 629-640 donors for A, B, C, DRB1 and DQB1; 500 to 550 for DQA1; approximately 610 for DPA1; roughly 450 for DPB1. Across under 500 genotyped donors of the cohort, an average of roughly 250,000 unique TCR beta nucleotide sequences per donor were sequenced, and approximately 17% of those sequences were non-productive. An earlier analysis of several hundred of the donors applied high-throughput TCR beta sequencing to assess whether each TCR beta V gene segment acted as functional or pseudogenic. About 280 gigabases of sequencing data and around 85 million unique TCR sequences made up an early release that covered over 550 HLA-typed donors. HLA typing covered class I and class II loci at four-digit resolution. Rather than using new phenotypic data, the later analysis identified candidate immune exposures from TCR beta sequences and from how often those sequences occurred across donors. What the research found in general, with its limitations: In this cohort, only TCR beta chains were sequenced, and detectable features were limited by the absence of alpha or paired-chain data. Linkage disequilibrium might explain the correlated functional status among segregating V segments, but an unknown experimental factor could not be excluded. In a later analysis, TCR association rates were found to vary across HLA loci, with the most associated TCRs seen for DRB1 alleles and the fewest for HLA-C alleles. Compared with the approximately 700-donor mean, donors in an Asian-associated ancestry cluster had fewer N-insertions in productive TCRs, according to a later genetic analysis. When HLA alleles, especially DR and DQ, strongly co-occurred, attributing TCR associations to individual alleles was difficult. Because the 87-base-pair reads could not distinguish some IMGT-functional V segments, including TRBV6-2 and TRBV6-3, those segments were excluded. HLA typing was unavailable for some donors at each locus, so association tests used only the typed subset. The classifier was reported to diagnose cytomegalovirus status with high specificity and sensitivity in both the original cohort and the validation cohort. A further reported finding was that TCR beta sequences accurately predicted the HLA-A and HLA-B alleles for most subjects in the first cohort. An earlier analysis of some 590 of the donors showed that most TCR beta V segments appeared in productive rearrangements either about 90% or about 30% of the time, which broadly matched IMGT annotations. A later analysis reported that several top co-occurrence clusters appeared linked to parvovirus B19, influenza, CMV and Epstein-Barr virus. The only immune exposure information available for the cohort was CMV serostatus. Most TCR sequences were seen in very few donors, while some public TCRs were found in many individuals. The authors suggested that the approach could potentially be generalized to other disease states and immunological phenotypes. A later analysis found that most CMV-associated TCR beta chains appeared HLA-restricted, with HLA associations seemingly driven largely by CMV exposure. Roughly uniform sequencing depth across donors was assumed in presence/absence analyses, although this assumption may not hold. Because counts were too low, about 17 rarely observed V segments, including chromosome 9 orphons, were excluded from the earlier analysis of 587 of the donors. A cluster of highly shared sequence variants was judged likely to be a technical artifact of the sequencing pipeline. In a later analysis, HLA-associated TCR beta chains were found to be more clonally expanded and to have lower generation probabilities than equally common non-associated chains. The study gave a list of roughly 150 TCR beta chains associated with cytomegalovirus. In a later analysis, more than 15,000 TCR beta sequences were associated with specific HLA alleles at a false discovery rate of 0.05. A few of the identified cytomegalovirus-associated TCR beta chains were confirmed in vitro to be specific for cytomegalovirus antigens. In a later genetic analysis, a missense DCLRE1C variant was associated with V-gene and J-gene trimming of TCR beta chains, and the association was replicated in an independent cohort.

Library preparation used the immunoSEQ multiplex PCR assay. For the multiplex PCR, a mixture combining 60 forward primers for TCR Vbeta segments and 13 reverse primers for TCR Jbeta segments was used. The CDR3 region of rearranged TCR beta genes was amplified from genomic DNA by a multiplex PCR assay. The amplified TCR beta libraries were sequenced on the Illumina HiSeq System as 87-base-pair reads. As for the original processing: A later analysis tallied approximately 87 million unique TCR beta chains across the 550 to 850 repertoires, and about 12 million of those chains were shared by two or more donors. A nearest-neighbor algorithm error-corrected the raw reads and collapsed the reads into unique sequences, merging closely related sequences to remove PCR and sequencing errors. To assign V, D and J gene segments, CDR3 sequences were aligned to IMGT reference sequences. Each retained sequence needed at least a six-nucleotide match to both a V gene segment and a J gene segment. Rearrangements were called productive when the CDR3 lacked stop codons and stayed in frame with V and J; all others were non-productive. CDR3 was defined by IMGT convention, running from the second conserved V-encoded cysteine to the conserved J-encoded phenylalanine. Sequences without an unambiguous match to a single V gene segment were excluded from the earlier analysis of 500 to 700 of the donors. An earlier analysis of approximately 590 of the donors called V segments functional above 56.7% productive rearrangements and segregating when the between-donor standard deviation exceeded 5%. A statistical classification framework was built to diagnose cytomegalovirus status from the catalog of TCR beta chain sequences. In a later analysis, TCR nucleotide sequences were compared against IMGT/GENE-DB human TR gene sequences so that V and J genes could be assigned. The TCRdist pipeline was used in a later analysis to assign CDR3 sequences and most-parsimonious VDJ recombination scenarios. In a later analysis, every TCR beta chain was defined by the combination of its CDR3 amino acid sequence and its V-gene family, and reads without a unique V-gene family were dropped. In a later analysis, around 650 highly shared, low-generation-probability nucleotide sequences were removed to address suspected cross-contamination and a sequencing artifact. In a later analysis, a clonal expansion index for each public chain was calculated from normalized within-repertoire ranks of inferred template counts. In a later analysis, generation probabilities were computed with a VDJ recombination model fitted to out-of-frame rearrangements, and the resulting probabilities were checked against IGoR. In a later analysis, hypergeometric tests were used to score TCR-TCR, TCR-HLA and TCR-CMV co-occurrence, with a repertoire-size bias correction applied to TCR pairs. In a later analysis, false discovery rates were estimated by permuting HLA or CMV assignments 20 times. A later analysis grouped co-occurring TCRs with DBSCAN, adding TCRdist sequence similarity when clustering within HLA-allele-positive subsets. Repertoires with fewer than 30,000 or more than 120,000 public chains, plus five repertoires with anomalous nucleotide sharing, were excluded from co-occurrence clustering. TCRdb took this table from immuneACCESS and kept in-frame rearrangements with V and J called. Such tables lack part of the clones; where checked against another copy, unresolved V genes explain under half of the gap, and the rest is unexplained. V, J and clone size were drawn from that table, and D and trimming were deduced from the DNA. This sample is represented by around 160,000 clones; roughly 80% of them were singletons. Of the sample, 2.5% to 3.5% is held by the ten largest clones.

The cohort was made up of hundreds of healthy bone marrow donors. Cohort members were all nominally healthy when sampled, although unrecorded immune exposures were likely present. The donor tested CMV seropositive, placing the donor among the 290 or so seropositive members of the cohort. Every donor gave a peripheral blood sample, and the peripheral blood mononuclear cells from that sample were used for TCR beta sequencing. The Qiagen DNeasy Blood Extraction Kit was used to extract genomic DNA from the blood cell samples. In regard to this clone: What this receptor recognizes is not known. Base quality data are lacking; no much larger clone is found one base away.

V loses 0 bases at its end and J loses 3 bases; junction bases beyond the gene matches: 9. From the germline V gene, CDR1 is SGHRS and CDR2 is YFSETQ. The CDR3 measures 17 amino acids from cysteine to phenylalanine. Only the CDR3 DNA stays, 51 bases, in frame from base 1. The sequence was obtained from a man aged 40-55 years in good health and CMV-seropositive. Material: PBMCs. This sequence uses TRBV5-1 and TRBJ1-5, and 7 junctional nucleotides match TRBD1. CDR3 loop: CASSLGTGAPNNQPQHF. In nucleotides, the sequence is TGCGCCAGCAGCTTGGGGACAGGAGCGCCCAACAATCAGCCCCAGCATTTT.